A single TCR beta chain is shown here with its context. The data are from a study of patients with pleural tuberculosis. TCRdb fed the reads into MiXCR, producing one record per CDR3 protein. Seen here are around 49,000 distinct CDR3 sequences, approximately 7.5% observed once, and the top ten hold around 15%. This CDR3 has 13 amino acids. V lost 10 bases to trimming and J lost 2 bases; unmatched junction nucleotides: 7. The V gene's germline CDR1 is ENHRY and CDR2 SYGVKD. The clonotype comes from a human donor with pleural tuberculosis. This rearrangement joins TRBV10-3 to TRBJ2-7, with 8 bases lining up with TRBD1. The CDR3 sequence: CATRTGHTYEQYF. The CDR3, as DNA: TGTGCCACCCGGACAGGGCATACCTACGAGCAGTACTTC.